This TCR beta chain was recorded in a study of blood T cell repertoires in COVID-19 (dated by TCRdb to 2018 to 2021). Regarding the study in general: Samples covering the acute and convalescent phases of COVID-19 were provided by collaborators in the United States, Italy and Spain. The prospective study material was composed of cDNA or gDNA derived from T cells, B-cell-depleted T cells, or PBMCs. Subjects who had been exposed to COVID-19, were actively infected with it, or had recovered from it provided the deeply sampled blood TCRbeta repertoires that made up the dataset. The repertoires were released in a freely available public database meant as a resource for research on the immune response to SARS-CoV-2. Samples were obtained from the ongoing ImmuneRACE study (first 160 participants) and from approximately 1,200 subjects provided by 6 global collaborators. Sample metadata almost always included a de-identified subject ID, COVID-19 status, age in years and sex. Where available, HLA class I and class II types were obtained from metadata supplied by the sample provider rather than from assay-based typing.

The immunoSEQ Assay, a bias-controlled multiplex PCR, was used to amplify TCRbeta CDR3 regions from genomic DNA. The authors processed their data as follows. Nucleated cell counts per sample were estimated from amplification of reference gene primers within the assay. Sequence reads were collapsed and filtered to measure the absolute abundance of every unique TCRbeta CDR3 rearrangement. For each sample, productive Simpson clonality was calculated as the square root of Simpson's diversity index across productive rearrangements. TCRdb obtained this table from immuneACCESS and retained in-frame rearrangements with V and J assigned. These tables miss some clones; where compared with another copy, unresolved V genes account for less than half of the shortfall, and the remainder is unexplained. Clone size and the V and J calls come from that table; the DNA yielded D and trimming. The sample records a few hundred thousand clones, 86% of which are singletons. Less than 8% of the sample is in the top ten clones.

V and J lose 5 bases and 5 bases, and a span of 15 bases separates them. Counted from cysteine to phenylalanine, this CDR3 has 14 amino acids. The read is trimmed to its CDR3 DNA, 42 bases read in frame from base 1. From a lookup of the germline V gene (reference sequence), CDR1 and CDR2 are SGHAT and FQDESV. A word on this clone: Its antigen is unknown. Per-nucleotide qualities are absent, and no much larger clonotype sits a single base away.

Collaborating institutions collected whole blood in K2EDTA tubes following their own protocols. For TCRbeta analysis, collaborators shipped samples in one of three forms: frozen whole blood, isolated PBMCs, or DNA extracted from either of those sample types. The paper's findings and limits, for the study overall: The quantity of clinical and demographic metadata differed by source and by participant and was supplied without curation.

The sample consisted of peripheral blood. This receptor chain uses TRBV11-1 and TRBJ2-5; the D region possibly corresponds to TRBD2 (5 bases align). This TCR was recovered from a man aged 55-75 years with acute or convalescent COVID-19. In nucleotide form, the sequence is TGTGCCAGCAGCCGGGATTGGGTCGGGGAGACCCAGTACTTC. Protein translation: CASSRDWVGETQYF.